A single sample is the source of the 16 T cell receptor beta chains below, sequenced in a study of yellow fever vaccine responses in identical twins. TCRdb itself ran the RT-PCR reads through MiXCR, one entry per CDR3 protein. The data contain under 4,500 distinct CDR3 sequences, nearly 90% of them singletons. Here the sequenced sample was T cells from blood (PBMCs), unsorted or a sorted subset (not recorded which), taken before or after yellow fever vaccination (not recorded which). The receptors shown here come from a woman in her late teens or twenties who received the yellow fever vaccine.

V and J are TRBV18 and TRBJ2-7; D is perhaps TRBD1 (5 bases). Germline CDR1 KGHSH, CDR2 LQKENI. The CDR3 covers 12 residues. V was cut by 4 bases and J by 2 bases, with 6 bases left in between. This CDR3 reads CASSLDTYEQYF. The CDR3 DNA reads TGTGCCAGCTCACTGGACACCTACGAGCAGTACTTC.

V usage is TRBV28 and J usage is TRBJ2-2; D is undetermined. The CDR3 covers 17 residues. The V and J ends lost 2 bases and 2 bases respectively, with 15 bases between them. The V gene's germline CDR1 is MDHEN and CDR2 SYDVKM. CDR3 sequence (DNA): TGTGCCAGCAGTTTAGAGGCTCTGGCGCTTAACACCGGGGAGCTGTTTTTT. It specifies CASSLEALALNTGELFF.

The V gene is TRBV23-1, the J gene TRBJ2-7; no firm D call. TRBV23-1 is an ORF for which the function is uncertain. This CDR3 contains 12 residues. V was clipped by 6 bases and J by 4 bases, with 10 bases between them. The CDR3 loop is CASRQTSYEQYF. CDR3 nucleotides: TGCGCCAGCAGGCAAACTTCTTACGAGCAGTACTTC.

The chain combines TRBV29-1 with TRBJ2-5, with 12 positions matching TRBD2. Per germline, CDR1 SQVTM and CDR2 ANQGSEA. CDR3 length: 16 residues. The V and J ends lost 0 bases and 4 bases, in that order; junction bases with no gene match: 6. The CDR3 loop reads CSVEDLQGLAGETQYF. The CDR3 region has the DNA TGCAGCGTTGAAGATCTTCAGGGACTAGCGGGAGAGACCCAGTACTTC.

V usage is TRBV4-3 and J usage is TRBJ2-6; D is unclear. Germline V gene sequence: CDR1 LGHNA, CDR2 YSLEER. The V gene lost 0 bases and the J gene lost 1 base, with 7 bases spanning the gap. This CDR3 region has 16 residues. CDR3 nucleotide sequence: TGCGCCAGCAGCCAAGAACCCGGGTCTGGGGCCAACGTCCTGACTTTC. Amino acids: CASSQEPGSGANVLTF.

The chain recombines TRBV9 with TRBJ2-7; perhaps TRBD1 as D (5 bases). V was trimmed by 1 base and J by 7 bases, leaving 24 bases between them. The CDR3 has 17 amino acids. The germline V gene encodes CDR1 SGDLS and CDR2 YYNGEE. CDR3 nucleotides: TGTGCCAGCAGCGTAAGGGGTGGGGTTGGACCCGCATGGGAGCAGTACTTC. The encoded protein is CASSVRGGVGPAWEQYF.

This clonotype was seen once. The J gene is TRBJ2-7, the V gene TRBV9; D is possibly TRBD1 (5 bases). Germline CDR1 reads SGDLS; CDR2 reads YYNGEE. The CDR3 covers 11 residues. V shed 3 bases and J shed 6 bases, with 7 bases lying between them. The CDR3 here is CASSARGEQYF. As DNA, the CDR3 is TGTGCCAGCAGCGCAAGGGGCGAGCAGTACTTC.

This chain links TRBV27 with TRBJ1-4, with D possibly being TRBD1 (6 bases). V shed 5 bases and J shed 2 bases, with 15 bases lying between them. Germline-derived CDR1 and CDR2 are MNHEY and SMNVEV (reference sequence). The CDR3 spans 16 residues. CDR3 amino acids: CASSMTGRRTNEKLFF. In DNA, the CDR3 is TGTGCCAGCAGTATGACAGGTCGGCGCACTAATGAAAAACTGTTTTTT.

V usage is TRBV4-2 and J usage is TRBJ1-2, with D perhaps matching TRBD1 (5 bases). The V gene lost 4 bases and the J gene lost 2 bases, with 17 bases spanning the gap. Germline CDR1 LGHNA, CDR2 YNFKEQ. The CDR3 consists of 16 residues. CDR3 protein: CASSRSPRGINYGYTF. The CDR3 DNA follows: TGTGCCAGCAGCCGTAGCCCTCGGGGCATAAACTATGGCTACACCTTC.

The chain links TRBV4-2 to TRBJ2-1; 10 bases align to TRBD2. Germline trimming cut 5 bases from V and 1 base from J; bases unmatched to any gene: 8. CDR3 length equals 17 residues. Germline CDR1 and CDR2: LGHNA and YNFKEQ. CDR3 nucleotide sequence: TGTGCCAGCAGCGAATATCTAGCGGGAGTTTCCTACAATGAGCAGTTCTTC. Translation gives CASSEYLAGVSYNEQFF.

This sequence joins TRBV14 and TRBJ2-3; 7 bases line up with TRBD1. CDR1 is SGHDN and CDR2 is FVKESK in the germline V gene. There are 13 residues in the CDR3. V gave up 3 bases and J gave up 11 bases; unmatched junction bases: 8. The CDR3 spells CASSHLRQGRQYF. For the CDR3, the DNA is TGTGCCAGCAGCCATCTCAGACAGGGTCGGCAGTATTTT.

The chain is built from TRBV12-3 or TRBV12-4 and TRBJ2-7; D possibly matches TRBD1 or TRBD2 (6 bases each). The CDR3 loop spans 14 amino acids. V was cut by 3 bases and J by 6 bases, with 15 bases left in between. The CDR3 DNA is TGTGCCAGCAGTTTTTACAGGGAGGTTTTCGAGCAGTACTTC. Residues: CASSFYREVFEQYF.

V is TRBV15 and J is TRBJ2-1, with TRBD2 matching over 11 bases. CDR3 size: 15 residues. Trimming removed 3 bases from V and 6 bases from J; junction bases left unmatched: 4. Germline values: CDR1 LNHNV, CDR2 YYDKDF (reference sequence). The CDR3 DNA reads TGTGCCACCAGCAGTGGGACTAGCGGAGTCAATGAGCAGTTCTTC. Translating gives CATSSGTSGVNEQFF.

DNA for the CDR3: TGCGCCAGCAGCCAACCACTAGCGGGAGTAGGAGAGACCCAGTACTTC. Protein sequence: CASSQPLAGVGETQYF. This chain connects TRBV4-1 to TRBJ2-5; 11 bases fit TRBD2. V was clipped by 2 bases and J by 4 bases; unmatched bases: 6. This CDR3 is 16 amino acids long. CDR1 is MGHRA and CDR2 is YSYEKL in the germline V gene.

V gene TRBV29-1 combines with J gene TRBJ2-2; maybe TRBD1 (5 bases). V lost 4 bases and J 4 bases, leaving 10 bases between the germline ends. The CDR3 is 13 residues long. Germline CDR1 reads SQVTM; CDR2 reads ANQGSEA. The CDR3 protein is CSVVQGGTGELFF. CDR3 DNA sequence: TGCAGCGTTGTCCAGGGTGGCACCGGGGAGCTGTTTTTT.

The CDR3 DNA reads as TGCGCCAGCAGCCAAGGGCAGGACCGTCAGCCCCAGCATTTT. Translating it yields CASSQGQDRQPQHF. The chain joins TRBV4-1 to TRBJ1-5; no definite D call. V was pared by 1 base and J by 6 bases, with 10 bases between. The CDR3 covers 14 residues. Looked up from germline, CDR1 is MGHRA and CDR2 is YSYEKL.